These 10 T cell receptor beta chains originate from one sample sequenced in a study of T-cell reconstitution after alpha-beta-depleted transplantation in children listed by TCRdb under 2016. Taken with the paper, the label for treatment or condition translates to: allogeneic hematopoietic cell transplantation with graft depleted of TCRalphabeta T cells and CD19 B cells. Receptor amplification or capture employed PCR. TCRdb records Illumina HiSeq 2500 as the sequencer. TCR library preparation used molecular barcoding, with unique molecular identifiers applied to normalize quantification of the TCRbeta repertoire. TCRdb redid the processing of the public reads, applying fastp at Q25 and MiXCR, and retained in-frame beta chains. Each CDR3 protein appears once, grouped with its most common genes and DNA. Within this sample are hundreds of thousands of distinct CDR3 sequences, with 24% of them counted one time only. Around 4.8% of the sample rests with the top ten.

Sequencing was performed on PBMCs, mostly from graft donor cells, taken 360 days after TCRalphabeta/CD19-depleted stem cell transplant. Receptor source: a female patient between 2 and 15 years old who had a stem cell transplant for congenital amegakaryocytic thrombocytopenia, so the T cells may come from the graft donor.

There are many counts of this clonotype. The CDR3, as DNA: TGTGCCAGCAGCGTCAGGGGCGGGGAGCTGTTTTTT. Translated: CASSVRGGELFF. The rearrangement uses TRBV9 and TRBJ2-2, with D perhaps TRBD1 (6 bases). The germline CDR1 and CDR2 sequences are SGDLS and YYNGEE. Trimming left V 2 bases short and J 7 bases short, with 6 bases between. This CDR3 comprises 12 residues.

This chain uses TRBV20-1 with TRBJ2-7; the D is unclear. Germline V lookup: CDR1 DFQATT, CDR2 SNEGSKA (reference sequence). Between the trimmed V and J ends, which lost 6 bases and 0 bases, there was a span of 9 bases. This CDR3 has 12 amino acids. The CDR3 region is CSAKDLSYEQYF. In nucleotides, the CDR3 is TGCAGTGCAAAAGACCTCTCCTACGAGCAGTACTTC.

At least ten counts were recorded for this clonotype. The J gene is TRBJ2-1, the V gene TRBV29-1; 7 nucleotides agree with TRBD2. The CDR3 runs 14 residues. V was clipped by 7 bases and J by 2 bases; unmatched bases: 8. Looked up from germline, CDR1 is SQVTM and CDR2 is ANQGSEA. The CDR3 sequence is CSAEPSGAYNEQFF. The CDR3 DNA reads as TGCAGCGCCGAACCTAGCGGTGCCTACAATGAGCAGTTCTTC.

The CDR3 spells CASSLQGPNTGELFF. DNA of the CDR3: TGTGCCAGCTCACTACAGGGCCCGAACACCGGGGAGCTGTTTTTT. This rearrangement joins TRBV18 to TRBJ2-2; D may be TRBD1 (6 bases). The V gene's germline CDR1 is KGHSH and CDR2 LQKENI. The CDR3 is 15 residues long. V shed 4 bases and J shed 0 bases, with 9 bases lying between them.

The chain joins TRBV20-1 to TRBJ2-1; TRBD2 matches at 12 bases. The CDR3 spans 15 residues. V shed 1 base, J shed 4 bases, and the junction held 2 bases outside the gene matches. Per germline, CDR1 DFQATT and CDR2 SNEGSKA (reference sequence). Written as DNA, the CDR3 is TGCAGTGCTAGAGTGGGGACTAGCGGGTACAATGAGCAGTTCTTC. Translation: CSARVGTSGYNEQFF.

This clonotype was seen ten or more times. The rearrangement links TRBV29-1 to TRBJ1-1, with D hard to call. The V end was cut by 0 bases, the J end by 1 base, with 6 bases between. CDR3 length equals 13 residues. Per germline, CDR1 SQVTM and CDR2 ANQGSEA. The CDR3 spells CSVEDTRNTEAFF. CDR3 in DNA: TGCAGCGTTGAAGATACCAGGAACACTGAAGCTTTCTTT.

The chain carries TRBV27 and TRBJ2-7, with D possibly matching TRBD2 (6 bases). Trimming shortened V by 5 bases and J by 6 bases, and 14 bases separated the two germline ends. This CDR3 contains 13 residues. CDR1 and CDR2 (germline): MNHEY, SMNVEV (reference sequence). The CDR3 spells CASSRATAGEQYF. The CDR3 coding sequence is TGTGCCAGCAGTCGCGCGACAGCGGGCGAGCAGTACTTC.

This clonotype was observed a single time. The J gene is TRBJ1-4, the V gene TRBV7-2, with D possibly matching TRBD1 (5 bases). This CDR3 spans 14 amino acids. The germline V gene encodes CDR1 SGHTA and CDR2 FQGNSA. With 2 bases removed from V and 8 bases from J, the gap between germline ends came to 12 bases. For the CDR3, the DNA is TGTGCCAGCAGCTTACGGGGGGGAGGGGAAAAACTGTTTTTT. It is translated as CASSLRGGGEKLFF. Drawing the rest from reference TRBV7-2 and TRBJ1-4, the complete variable domain is GAGVSQSPSNKVTEKGKDVELRCDPISGHTALYWYRQSLGQGLEFLIYFQGNSAPDKSGLPSDRFSAERTGGSVSTLTIQRTQQEDSAVYLCASSLRGGGEKLFFGSGTQLSVL.

The chain links TRBV2 to TRBJ1-3; D gene uncertain. This CDR3 has 14 amino acids. With 8 bases removed from V and 0 bases from J, the gap between germline ends came to 11 bases. The germline V gene has CDR1 SNHLY and CDR2 FYNNEI. The CDR3 region has the DNA TGTGCCAGCGGCTTCAAGCTCTCTGGAAACACCATATATTTT. It codes for CASGFKLSGNTIYF.

The rearrangement uses TRBV18 and TRBJ2-2; the D gene is possibly TRBD1 (6 bases). This CDR3 comprises 15 residues. Between the trimmed V and J ends, which lost 3 bases and 9 bases, there was a span of 17 bases. Germline assignment: CDR1 KGHSH and CDR2 LQKENI. CDR3 sequence: CASSPGTTYSRELFF. The CDR3 DNA sequence: TGTGCCAGCTCACCGGGGACAACCTACAGCCGGGAGCTGTTTTTT.